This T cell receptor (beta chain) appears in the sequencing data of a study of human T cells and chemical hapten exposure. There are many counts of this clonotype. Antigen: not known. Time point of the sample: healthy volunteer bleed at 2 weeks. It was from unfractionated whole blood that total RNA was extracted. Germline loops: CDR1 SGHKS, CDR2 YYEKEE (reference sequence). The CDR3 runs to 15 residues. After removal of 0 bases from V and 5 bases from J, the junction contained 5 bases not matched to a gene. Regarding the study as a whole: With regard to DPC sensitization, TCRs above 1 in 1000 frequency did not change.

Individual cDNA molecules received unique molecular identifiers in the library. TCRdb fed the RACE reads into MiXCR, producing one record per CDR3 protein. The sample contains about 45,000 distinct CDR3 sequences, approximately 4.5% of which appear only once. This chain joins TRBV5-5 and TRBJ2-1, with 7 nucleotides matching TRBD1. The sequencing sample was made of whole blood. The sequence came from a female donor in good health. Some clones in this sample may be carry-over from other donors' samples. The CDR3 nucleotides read TGTGCCAGCAGCTTGGAGGGGGCCTATCACAATGAGCAGTTCTTC. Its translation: CASSLEGAYHNEQFF.